Many counts were recorded for the clone carrying this T cell receptor (beta chain). The data were taken from a study of T-cell reconstitution after alpha-beta-depleted transplantation in children. Unique molecular identifiers were incorporated during preparation of the TCRbeta library. TCRdb redid the calling of the PCR reads with MiXCR, one entry per CDR3 protein. The sample lists about 640,000 distinct CDR3 sequences, approximately 15% occurring once. The source of this sequence is a human donor who donated a stem cell graft to a child with acute myeloid leukemia. The source was PBMCs from the stem cell graft donor, collected from the stem cell graft.

The CDR3 DNA follows: TGTGCCATCAGGGACGCTTCTAGCACAGATACGCAGTATTTT. Translated: CAIRDASSTDTQYF. J is TRBJ2-3 and V is TRBV10-3, with unresolved D. With 6 bases removed from V and 0 bases from J, the gap between germline ends came to 10 bases. The CDR3 totals 14 residues. Looked up from germline, CDR1 is ENHRY and CDR2 is SYGVKD.